The 6 T cell receptor beta chains below were found in one sample sequenced in a study of CD8+ T cells in alopecia areata. It was cDNA, reverse transcribed from extracted RNA, that served as the sequencing template. Method: immunoSEQ multiplex PCR; TCRdb's copy keeps in-frame clones and lacks some. Of approximately 150,000 clones in the sample, 47% are singletons; the top ten hold approximately 6.8%. Sequences were obtained from CD4+ T cells sorted from blood. The receptors originated from a human donor with alopecia areata.

This chain joins TRBV7-9 and TRBJ2-7, with D possibly TRBD2 on 5 matching bases. The CDR3 covers 13 residues. The V gene lost 6 bases and the J gene lost 5 bases, with 14 bases spanning the gap. Germline CDR1 SEHNR, CDR2 FQNEAQ (reference sequence). The chain's CDR3 is CASSTTRRDEQYF. The CDR3 region has the DNA TGTGCCAGCAGTACCACTAGAAGGGACGAGCAGTACTTC.

This clone was observed a few times. V gene TRBV29-1 combines with J gene TRBJ2-1; D gene uncertain. In germline, CDR1 is SQVTM, CDR2 ANQGSEA. The CDR3 is made up of 13 amino acids. Trimming pared 7 bases from V and 0 bases from J, leaving 10 bases between. This chain's CDR3 is CSASYSSYNEQFF. In DNA form, the CDR3 reads TGCAGCGCCAGTTACAGCTCCTACAATGAGCAGTTCTTC.

This clone was seen a handful of times. The rearrangement joins TRBV29-1 to TRBJ2-2, with TRBD1 identical over 9 bases. V shed 4 bases and J 1 base; nucleotides not matched to a gene: 4. In germline, CDR1 is SQVTM, CDR2 ANQGSEA. The CDR3 contains 15 residues. In DNA form, the CDR3 reads TGCAGCGTTGCCCCGGGACAGGGGAACACCGGGGAGCTGTTTTTT. It specifies CSVAPGQGNTGELFF.

This sequence joins TRBV6-1 and TRBJ2-3; D not certain. The CDR3 consists of 14 residues. Trimming took off 7 bases at V and 2 bases at J, with 13 bases between the two ends. Germline V lookup: CDR1 MNHNS, CDR2 SASEGT. DNA for the CDR3: TGTGCCAGCAACCAGCAATACCCCACAGATACGCAGTATTTT. Protein product: CASNQQYPTDTQYF.

In regard to this clone: Other nucleotide sequences in the sample specify the same CDR3. The chain combines TRBV29-1 with TRBJ2-7, with D hard to call. Germline V gives CDR1 SQVTM, CDR2 ANQGSEA. The CDR3 runs 11 residues. CDR3 residues: CSAGSSYEQYF. Here the CDR3 DNA reads TGCAGTGCCGGCAGCTCCTACGAGCAGTACTTC.

The CDR3 protein is CASSSRDGSYYGYTF. DNA of the CDR3: TGTGCCAGCAGTTCCCGGGACGGATCATACTATGGCTACACCTTC. The J gene is TRBJ1-2, the V gene TRBV6-5, with TRBD1 as a possible D gene (5 bases). Germline CDR1 and CDR2: MNHEY and SVGAGI. The V gene lost 4 bases and the J gene lost 3 bases, with 15 bases spanning the gap. The CDR3 is 15 residues long.